These 29 T cell receptor beta chains came from one sample sequenced in a study of response to subunit inactivated influenza vaccine. Via MiXCR, TCRdb re-called the RT-PCR reads, giving one row per CDR3 protein. Of about 520,000 distinct CDR3 sequences listed, approximately 11% are singletons. Specimen: PBMCs from blood, collected 40 to 50 days after vaccination. The receptors shown here come from a man aged 45-65 years who received an inactivated influenza vaccine.

This clonotype was seen at least ten times. This chain links TRBV7-3 with TRBJ2-1; 9 nucleotides line up with TRBD2. Trimming at V came to 5 bases and at J to 4 bases, leaving 6 bases not matched to a gene. The germline CDR1 and CDR2 sequences are SGHTA and FQGTGA. CDR3 length: 15 residues. The CDR3 loop is CASSEGLAGYNEQFF. The CDR3 nucleotides read TGTGCCAGCAGCGAGGGACTAGCAGGGTACAATGAGCAGTTCTTC.

In this sample, this clonotype turned up many times. This rearrangement joins TRBV5-1 to TRBJ1-2; D is uncertain. Germline V gene lookup returns CDR1 SGHRS and CDR2 YFSETQ. This CDR3 region has 14 residues. The V and J ends lost 0 bases and 0 bases respectively, with 6 bases between them. The CDR3 loop reads CASSLAGANYGYTF. Here the CDR3 DNA reads TGCGCCAGCAGCTTGGCCGGAGCTAACTATGGCTACACCTTC. Combining the CDR3 with reference TRBV5-1 and TRBJ1-2 gives the whole variable domain KAGVTQTPRYLIKTRGQQVTLSCSPISGHRSVSWYQQTPGQGLQFLFEYFSETQRNKGNFPGRFSGRQFSNSRSEMNVSTLELGDSALYLCASSLAGANYGYTFGSGTRLTVV.

As DNA, the CDR3 is TGTGCCAGCAGCTTAGTAGGCCGGTTGGAGACCCAGTACTTC. Translated, it gives CASSLVGRLETQYF. The rearrangement uses TRBV7-9 and TRBJ2-5, with D unclear. Trimming removed 1 base from V and 5 bases from J, with 11 bases in between. The CDR3 sequence is 14 residues long. CDR1 and CDR2 from the germline V gene are SEHNR and FQNEAQ (reference sequence).

With regard to this clonotype: A much larger clone sits a single nucleotide away, making a read error possible. This chain uses TRBV12-3 or TRBV12-4 with TRBJ2-1; 11 bases agree with TRBD2. The end of the DNA is better explained by TRBJ2-7, so the J call may be wrong. The CDR3 is 16 amino acids. CDR3 nucleotide sequence: TGTGCCAGCAGTTTAAGTTCCCTAGCGGGGGGAAATGAGCAGTACTTC. Amino acid sequence: CASSLSSLAGGNEQYF.

This clonotype occurred a few times. The rearrangement joins TRBV6-2 or TRBV6-3 to TRBJ1-1; tentatively, D is TRBD1 (6 bases). Trimming took 10 bases from V and 5 from J, leaving 23 bases between them. This CDR3 is 15 amino acids long. Germline V gives CDR1 MNHEY, CDR2 SVGEGT. In nucleotides, the CDR3 is TGTGCCACCCAAGGGCCCGACAGGTTGGAAACTGAAGCTTTCTTT. Its protein product is CATQGPDRLETEAFF.

This clonotype was detected ten times or more. One junction end does not reproduce the germline sequence, and a read error may be involved. The chain couples TRBV7-2 to TRBJ2-7; 8 bases are shared with TRBD1. The CDR3 spans 15 residues. CDR1 and CDR2 from the germline V gene are SGHTA and FQGNSA. The CDR3 nucleotides are TGTGCCAGCAGCATCGGAGGACAGGGTGCTTACGAGCGGTACTTC. It encodes CASSIGGQGAYERYF.

This clonotype was recorded a few times. The rearrangement joins TRBV7-9 to TRBJ2-1; 14 bases are shared with TRBD2. The germline CDR1 and CDR2 sequences are SEHNR and FQNEAQ (reference sequence). The CDR3 is 17 residues long. The ends lost 5 bases at V and 2 bases at J; junction bases unmatched: 5. The CDR3 loop is CASSPRLAGGPYNEQFF. DNA of the CDR3: TGTGCCAGCAGCCCCCGACTAGCGGGAGGGCCCTACAATGAGCAGTTCTTC. Looking up the rest from reference TRBV7-9 and TRBJ2-1 gives the full variable domain: DTGVSQNPRHKITKRGQNVTFRCDPISEHNRLYWYRQTLGQGPEFLTYFQNEAQLEKSRLLSDRFSAERPKGSFSTLEIQRTEQGDSAMYLCASSPRLAGGPYNEQFFGPGTRLTVL.

This clonotype has only a few counts. This chain connects TRBV20-1 to TRBJ1-5; D ambiguous. This CDR3 contains 16 residues. Germline V CDR1 and CDR2: DFQATT, SNEGSKA (reference sequence). The ends were cut back, 3 bases at V and 0 bases at J, with 15 bases in the middle. The CDR3: CSASDRALYSNQPQHF. CDR3 sequence (DNA): TGCAGTGCTAGTGATAGGGCCCTCTATAGCAATCAGCCCCAGCATTTT.

In this sample, this clonotype turned up a few times. The chain links TRBV6-5 to TRBJ1-2, with D unresolved. Germline CDR1 reads MNHEY; CDR2 reads SVGAGI. CDR3 size: 13 residues. With 2 bases removed from V and 1 base from J, the gap between germline ends came to 5 bases. The CDR3 sequence: CASSYAVNYGYTF. DNA for the CDR3: TGTGCCAGCAGTTACGCGGTTAACTATGGCTACACCTTC.

This clonotype has a count of ten or more. The chain uses TRBV10-2 and TRBJ2-7; TRBD2 aligns across 9 bases. This CDR3 comprises 16 residues. V was clipped by 8 bases and J by 3 bases; unmatched bases: 14. Per germline, CDR1 WSHSY and CDR2 SAAADI. CDR3: CASRGGGGNYFYEQYF. CDR3 nucleotides: TGCGCCAGCCGGGGCGGGGGGGGTAACTACTTCTACGAGCAGTACTTC.

The V and J genes are TRBV29-1 and TRBJ2-7; a weak D match, TRBD1 (6 bases). Trimming took 4 bases from V and 3 from J, leaving 13 bases between them. Germline CDR1 reads SQVTM; CDR2 reads ANQGSEA. The CDR3 contains 13 residues. Written as DNA, the CDR3 is TGCAGCGTTGTGGCTACGGACAGCTACGAGCAGTACTTC. Protein product: CSVVATDSYEQYF.

This clonotype was seen a few times. This sequence joins TRBV20-1 and TRBJ2-1, with D tentatively TRBD2 (5 bases). Germline CDR1 DFQATT, CDR2 SNEGSKA (reference sequence). With 6 bases removed from V and 0 bases from J, the gap between germline ends came to 12 bases. This CDR3 contains 14 residues. The CDR3 DNA follows: TGCAGTGCCGAGGACTTAAGCTCCTACAATGAGCAGTTCTTC. Protein product: CSAEDLSSYNEQFF.

CDR3 coding DNA: TGTGCCAGCAGTGAAGCGCTTCGCAGGGACGTAAACTACGAGCAGTACTTC. Encoded protein: CASSEALRRDVNYEQYF. This chain uses TRBV6-1 with TRBJ2-7, with D perhaps given as TRBD1 or TRBD2 (5 bases each). Per the germline V gene, CDR1 is MNHNS and CDR2 is SASEGT. V was clipped by 0 bases and J by 3 bases, with 18 bases between them. The CDR3 totals 17 residues.

The J gene is TRBJ2-1, the V gene TRBV9; 10 bases match TRBD2. CDR3 length: 17 amino acids. Germline V gives CDR1 SGDLS, CDR2 YYNGEE. V lost 3 bases and J lost 1; bases outside the gene matches: 7. The CDR3 loop is CASSATFSGRSYNEQFF. For the CDR3, the DNA is TGTGCCAGCAGCGCTACCTTTAGCGGGAGGTCCTACAATGAGCAGTTCTTC.

The genes are TRBV4-2 and TRBJ2-7; TRBD2 agrees at 7 bases. CDR1 LGHNA and CDR2 YNFKEQ come from the germline V gene. Unmatched junction bases numbered 7, after V lost 1 base and J lost 4 bases. The CDR3 runs to 15 residues. CDR3 sequence (DNA): TGTGCCAGCAGCCAAGCTGGGACTACCGCATACGAGCAGTACTTC. Translation: CASSQAGTTAYEQYF.

A few counts support this clonotype. The rearrangement uses TRBV20-1 and TRBJ2-5, with D perhaps matching TRBD2 (5 bases). With 2 bases removed from V and 5 bases from J, the gap between germline ends came to 9 bases. This CDR3 has 12 residues. Germline values: CDR1 DFQATT, CDR2 SNEGSKA (reference sequence). The CDR3 DNA sequence: TGCAGTGCTAGATCGGGGTGGGAGACCCAGTACTTC. Translation: CSARSGWETQYF.

The chain uses TRBV4-1 and TRBJ2-5, with 7 bases aligning to TRBD1. The CDR3 is made up of 16 amino acids. V lost 0 bases to trimming and J lost 5 bases; unmatched junction nucleotides: 9. Germline V gene lookup returns CDR1 MGHRA and CDR2 YSYEKL. CDR3 coding DNA: TGCGCCAGCAGCCAAGATTTGACAGGGAGAGGGGAGACCCAGTACTTC. It specifies CASSQDLTGRGETQYF.

There are many counts of this clonotype. The chain carries TRBV29-1 and TRBJ2-3; TRBD2 agrees at 9 bases. CDR3 length equals 14 residues. Germline V gene lookup returns CDR1 SQVTM and CDR2 ANQGSEA. V lost 3 bases, J lost 0 bases, and 1 base stayed unmatched. CDR3: CSVELAGSTDTQYF. Here the CDR3 DNA reads TGCAGCGTTGAGCTAGCGGGGAGCACAGATACGCAGTATTTT.

This clonotype was picked up a small number of times. This chain uses TRBV4-3 with TRBJ2-2; 8 positions match TRBD1. The CDR3 totals 15 residues. V was pared by 0 bases and J by 6 bases, with 3 bases of the junction left unmatched. Germline V gives CDR1 LGHNA, CDR2 YSLEER. The CDR3 coding sequence is TGCGCCAGCAGCCAAGATTGGACAGGGCCCGGGGAGCTGTTTTTT. Its translation: CASSQDWTGPGELFF.

The rearrangement joins TRBV11-2 to TRBJ2-3, with 9 positions matching TRBD1. Per germline, CDR1 SGHAT and CDR2 FQNNGV. The CDR3 contains 14 residues. With V trimmed by 4 bases and J by 6 bases, 5 bases remained unmatched. The chain's CDR3 is CASSSDRGADTQYF. CDR3 nucleotide sequence: TGTGCCAGCAGCTCGGACAGGGGTGCGGATACGCAGTATTTT.

In its sample, this clonotype was seen many times. The V call is TRBV28, the J call TRBJ2-7, with D perhaps TRBD1 or TRBD2 (6 bases each). CDR1 is MDHEN, CDR2 SYDVKM, per germline. With 6 bases removed from V and 6 bases from J, the gap between germline ends came to 18 bases. The CDR3 runs to 14 residues. The CDR3 nucleotides are TGTGCCAGCAGCCTTAAGCGGGCACAGGGCGAGCAGTACTTC. It yields the protein CASSLKRAQGEQYF.

This clonotype was observed a few times. The rearrangement joins TRBV9 to TRBJ1-1; TRBD1 is a possible D gene (5 bases). V lost 0 bases and J lost 1, with 10 bases in between. CDR3 length equals 15 residues. Germline V gene data show CDR1 as SGDLS and CDR2 as YYNGEE. The CDR3 here is CASSVGSGTNTEAFF. CDR3 nucleotide sequence: TGTGCCAGCAGCGTAGGGTCAGGGACGAACACTGAAGCTTTCTTT.

A word on this clonotype: A read error may account for a junction end that differs from germline. The chain recombines TRBV6-5 with TRBJ2-5; D is perhaps TRBD2 (5 bases). The CDR3 covers 13 residues. Germline assignment: CDR1 MNHEY and CDR2 SVGAGI. The CDR3 nucleotides are TGTGCCAGCAGTTATGTCTTGGAGGAGACCCAGAACTTC. It encodes CASSYVLEETQNF.

The chain combines TRBV30 with TRBJ2-5; 7 bases line up with TRBD2. The junction had 6 bases not matched to a gene; V was cut back by 4 bases and J by 4 bases. The CDR3 loop spans 13 amino acids. Germline loops: CDR1 GTSNPN, CDR2 SVGIG (reference sequence). CDR3 residues: CAWTRTRGETQYF. CDR3 bases: TGTGCCTGGACTCGGACTAGGGGAGAGACCCAGTACTTC. Complete variable domain (other parts from reference TRBV30 and TRBJ2-5): SQTIHQWPATLVQPVGSPLSLECTVEGTSNPNLYWYRQAAGRGLQLLFYSVGIGQISSEVPQNLSASRPQDRQFILSSKKLLLSDSGFYLCAWTRTRGETQYFGPGTRLLVL.

Worth noting for this clonotype: It may be a read error: a sequence one base away is much more abundant. J is TRBJ1-4 and V is TRBV12-3 or TRBV12-4; TRBD1 matches 9 bases. The CDR3 contains 15 residues. CDR3 loop: CASSYGQGKGEKLLF. DNA of the CDR3: TGTGCCAGCAGCTACGGACAGGGGAAGGGGGAAAAACTGCTTTTT.

Many counts were recorded for this clonotype. The rearrangement links TRBV29-1 to TRBJ1-1; tentatively, D is TRBD1 (5 bases). V shed 2 bases and J shed 8 bases, with 12 bases lying between them. The CDR3 has 12 residues. Germline loops: CDR1 SQVTM, CDR2 ANQGSEA. The CDR3: CSVETGAREAFF. In DNA form, the CDR3 reads TGCAGCGTTGAAACTGGGGCGAGAGAAGCTTTCTTT.

This chain links TRBV7-2 with TRBJ2-2; D is ambiguous. The CDR3 is 15 residues long. Trimming took 2 bases from V and 1 from J, leaving 8 bases between them. Germline V gives CDR1 SGHTA, CDR2 FQGNSA. CDR3 protein: CASSLSSLNTGELFF. The DNA of the CDR3 is TGTGCCAGCAGCTTATCCTCCCTGAACACCGGGGAGCTGTTTTTT.

This clonotype came up a few times. This chain uses TRBV4-2 with TRBJ1-3; no reliable D call. Per the germline V gene, CDR1 is LGHNA and CDR2 is YNFKEQ. This CDR3 is built from 14 residues. Trimming removed 0 bases from V and 6 bases from J, with 9 bases in between. CDR3 sequence: CASSQEVEINTIYF. The CDR3 DNA sequence: TGTGCCAGCAGCCAAGAGGTAGAGATAAACACCATATATTTT.

In its sample, this clonotype was seen many times. V usage is TRBV20-1 and J usage is TRBJ2-3, with 7 bases fitting TRBD2. V was clipped by 7 bases and J by 3 bases; unmatched bases: 7. CDR1 is DFQATT, CDR2 SNEGSKA, per germline (reference sequence). The length of the CDR3 is 13 residues. CDR3 residues: CSGNSGMTDTQYF. The DNA of the CDR3 is TGCAGTGGAAACAGCGGGATGACAGATACGCAGTATTTT.